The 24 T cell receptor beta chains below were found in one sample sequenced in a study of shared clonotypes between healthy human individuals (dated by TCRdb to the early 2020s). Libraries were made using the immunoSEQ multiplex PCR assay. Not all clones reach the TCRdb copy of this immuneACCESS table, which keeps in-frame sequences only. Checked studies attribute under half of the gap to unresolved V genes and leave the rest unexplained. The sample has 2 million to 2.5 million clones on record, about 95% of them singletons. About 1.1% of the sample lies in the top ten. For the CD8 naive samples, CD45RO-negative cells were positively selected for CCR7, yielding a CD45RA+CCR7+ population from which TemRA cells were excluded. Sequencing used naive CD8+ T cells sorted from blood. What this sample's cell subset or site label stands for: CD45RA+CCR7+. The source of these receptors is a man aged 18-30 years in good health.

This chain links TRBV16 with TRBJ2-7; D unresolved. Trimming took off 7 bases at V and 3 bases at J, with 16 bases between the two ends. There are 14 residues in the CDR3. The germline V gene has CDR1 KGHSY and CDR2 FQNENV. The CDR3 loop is CASKTTVQDYEQYF. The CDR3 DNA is TGTGCCAGCAAAACTACAGTCCAAGACTACGAGCAGTACTTC.

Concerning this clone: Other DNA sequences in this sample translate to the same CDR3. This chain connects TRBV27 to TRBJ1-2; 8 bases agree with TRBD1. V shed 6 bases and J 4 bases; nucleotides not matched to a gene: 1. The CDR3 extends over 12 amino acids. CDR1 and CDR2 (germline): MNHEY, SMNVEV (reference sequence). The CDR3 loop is CASRTGGYGYTF. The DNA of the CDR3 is TGTGCCAGCAGAACAGGGGGCTATGGCTACACCTTC.

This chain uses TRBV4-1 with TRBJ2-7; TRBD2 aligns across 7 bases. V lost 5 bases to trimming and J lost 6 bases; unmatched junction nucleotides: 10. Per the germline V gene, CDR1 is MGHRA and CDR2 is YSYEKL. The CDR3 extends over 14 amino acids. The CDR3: CASSSGGVSPEQYF. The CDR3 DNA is TGCGCCAGCAGCTCGGGGGGAGTCTCGCCCGAGCAGTACTTC.

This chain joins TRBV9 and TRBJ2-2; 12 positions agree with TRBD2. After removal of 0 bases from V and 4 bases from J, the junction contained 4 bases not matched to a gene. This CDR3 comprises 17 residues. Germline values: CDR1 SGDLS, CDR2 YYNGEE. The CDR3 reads CASSVGTSGIITGELFF. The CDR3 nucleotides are TGTGCCAGCAGCGTAGGGACTAGCGGGATAATCACCGGGGAGCTGTTTTTT.

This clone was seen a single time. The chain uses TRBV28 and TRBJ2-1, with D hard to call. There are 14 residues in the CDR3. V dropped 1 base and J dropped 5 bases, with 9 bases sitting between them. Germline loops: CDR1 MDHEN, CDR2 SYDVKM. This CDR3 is CASSLYSGHNEQFF. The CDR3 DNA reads TGTGCCAGCAGTTTATACAGTGGCCACAATGAGCAGTTCTTC.

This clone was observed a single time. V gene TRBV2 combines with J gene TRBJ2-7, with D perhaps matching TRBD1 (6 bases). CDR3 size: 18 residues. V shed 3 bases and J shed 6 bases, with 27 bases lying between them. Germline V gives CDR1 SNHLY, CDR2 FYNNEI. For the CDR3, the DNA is TGTGCCAGCAGTGAGGGCCCCAGCTCCAAGTTAGAAGGGGGCGAGCAGTACTTC. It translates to CASSEGPSSKLEGGEQYF.

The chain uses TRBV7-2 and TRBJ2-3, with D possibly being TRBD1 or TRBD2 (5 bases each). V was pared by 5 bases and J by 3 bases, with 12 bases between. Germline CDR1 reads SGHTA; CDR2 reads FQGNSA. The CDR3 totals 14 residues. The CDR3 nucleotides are TGTGCCAGCAGCAACCCTTGGGGGACAGATACGCAGTATTTT. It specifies CASSNPWGTDTQYF.

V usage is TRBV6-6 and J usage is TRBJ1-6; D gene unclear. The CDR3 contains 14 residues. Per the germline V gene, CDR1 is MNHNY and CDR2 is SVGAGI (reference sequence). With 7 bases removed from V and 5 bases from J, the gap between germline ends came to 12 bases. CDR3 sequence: CASTTAPDNSPLHF. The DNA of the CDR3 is TGTGCCAGCACCACCGCCCCCGATAATTCACCCCTCCACTTT.

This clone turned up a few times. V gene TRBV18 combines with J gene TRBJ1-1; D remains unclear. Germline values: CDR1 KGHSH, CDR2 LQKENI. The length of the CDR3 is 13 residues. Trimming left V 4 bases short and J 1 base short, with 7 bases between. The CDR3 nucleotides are TGTGCCAGCTCACTTACCTCGAACACTGAAGCTTTCTTT. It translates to CASSLTSNTEAFF.

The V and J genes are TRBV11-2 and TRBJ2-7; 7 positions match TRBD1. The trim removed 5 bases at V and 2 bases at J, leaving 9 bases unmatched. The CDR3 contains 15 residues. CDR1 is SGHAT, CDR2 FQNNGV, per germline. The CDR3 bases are TGTGCCAGCAGCCCGCCCGGGACAGCTGCCTACGAGCAGTACTTC. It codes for CASSPPGTAAYEQYF.

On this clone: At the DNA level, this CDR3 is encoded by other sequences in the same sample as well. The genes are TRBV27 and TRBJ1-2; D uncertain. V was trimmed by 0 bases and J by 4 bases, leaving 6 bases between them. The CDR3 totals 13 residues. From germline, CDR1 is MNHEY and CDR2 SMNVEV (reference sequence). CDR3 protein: CASSLSGGYGYTF. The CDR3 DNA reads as TGTGCCAGCAGTTTATCCGGAGGCTATGGCTACACCTTC.

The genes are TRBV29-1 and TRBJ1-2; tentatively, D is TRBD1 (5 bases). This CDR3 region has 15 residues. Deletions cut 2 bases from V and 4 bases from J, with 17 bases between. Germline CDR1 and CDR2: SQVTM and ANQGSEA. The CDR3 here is CSVEPGTDLIYGYTF. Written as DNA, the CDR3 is TGCAGCGTTGAACCTGGGACGGACCTAATCTATGGCTACACCTTC.

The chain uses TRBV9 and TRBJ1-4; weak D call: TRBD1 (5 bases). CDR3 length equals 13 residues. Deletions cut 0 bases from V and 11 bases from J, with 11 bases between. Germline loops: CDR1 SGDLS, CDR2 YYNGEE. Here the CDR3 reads CASSVGGGTKLFF. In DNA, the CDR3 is TGTGCCAGCAGCGTAGGCGGAGGGACGAAACTGTTTTTT.

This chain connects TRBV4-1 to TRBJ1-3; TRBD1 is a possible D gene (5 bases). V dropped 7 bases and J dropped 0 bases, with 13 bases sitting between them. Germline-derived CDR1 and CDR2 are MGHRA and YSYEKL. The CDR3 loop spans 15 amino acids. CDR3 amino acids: CASTPGLTSGNTIYF. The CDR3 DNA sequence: TGCGCCAGCACCCCGGGACTGACCTCTGGAAACACCATATATTTT.

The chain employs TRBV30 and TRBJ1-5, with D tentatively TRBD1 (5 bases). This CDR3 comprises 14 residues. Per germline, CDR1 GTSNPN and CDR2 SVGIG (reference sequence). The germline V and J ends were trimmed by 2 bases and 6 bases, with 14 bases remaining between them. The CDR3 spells CAWSPTRAGQPQHF. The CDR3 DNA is TGTGCCTGGAGTCCAACCAGGGCGGGTCAGCCCCAGCATTTT.

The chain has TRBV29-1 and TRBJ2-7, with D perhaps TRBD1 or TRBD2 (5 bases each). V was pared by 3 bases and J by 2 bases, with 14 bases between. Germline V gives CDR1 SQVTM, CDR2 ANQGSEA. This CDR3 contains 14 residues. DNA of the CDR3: TGCAGCGTTGACAGGGCAGAGGGAACCTACGAGCAGTACTTC. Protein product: CSVDRAEGTYEQYF.

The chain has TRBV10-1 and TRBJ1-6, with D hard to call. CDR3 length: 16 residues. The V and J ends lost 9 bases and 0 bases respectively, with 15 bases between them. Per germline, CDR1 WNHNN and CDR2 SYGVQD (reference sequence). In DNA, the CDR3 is TGCGCCAGGCGGTGGACGGCGAGCTCCTATAATTCACCCCTCCACTTT. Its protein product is CARRWTASSYNSPLHF.

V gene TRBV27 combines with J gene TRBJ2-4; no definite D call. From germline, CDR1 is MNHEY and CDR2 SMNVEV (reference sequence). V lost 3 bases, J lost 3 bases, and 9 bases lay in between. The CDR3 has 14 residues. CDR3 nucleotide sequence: TGTGCCAGCAGTTTTAGTCACCTCAAAAACATTCAGTACTTC. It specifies CASSFSHLKNIQYF.

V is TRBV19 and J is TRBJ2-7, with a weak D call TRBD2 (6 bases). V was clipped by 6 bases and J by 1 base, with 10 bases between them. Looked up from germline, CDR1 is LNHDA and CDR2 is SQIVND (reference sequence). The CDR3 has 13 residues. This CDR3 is CASSYGGSYEQYF. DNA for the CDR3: TGTGCCAGTAGCTATGGAGGGTCCTACGAGCAGTACTTC.

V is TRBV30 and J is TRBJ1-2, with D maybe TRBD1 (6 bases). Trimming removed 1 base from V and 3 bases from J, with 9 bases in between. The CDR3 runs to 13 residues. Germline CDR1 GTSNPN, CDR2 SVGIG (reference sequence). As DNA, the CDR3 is TGTGCCTGGAGTGACGGGGGCGACTATGGCTACACCTTC. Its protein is CAWSDGGDYGYTF. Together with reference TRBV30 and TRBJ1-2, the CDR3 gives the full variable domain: SQTIHQWPATLVQPVGSPLSLECTVEGTSNPNLYWYRQAAGRGLQLLFYSVGIGQISSEVPQNLSASRPQDRQFILSSKKLLLSDSGFYLCAWSDGGDYGYTFGSGTRLTVV.

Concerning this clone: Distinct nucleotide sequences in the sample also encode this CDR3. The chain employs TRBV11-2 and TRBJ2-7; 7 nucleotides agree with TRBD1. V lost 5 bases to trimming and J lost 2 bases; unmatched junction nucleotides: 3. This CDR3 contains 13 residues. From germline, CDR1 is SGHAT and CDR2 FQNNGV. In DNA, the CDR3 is TGTGCCAGCAGCAGGACAGGAACCTACGAGCAGTACTTC. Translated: CASSRTGTYEQYF.

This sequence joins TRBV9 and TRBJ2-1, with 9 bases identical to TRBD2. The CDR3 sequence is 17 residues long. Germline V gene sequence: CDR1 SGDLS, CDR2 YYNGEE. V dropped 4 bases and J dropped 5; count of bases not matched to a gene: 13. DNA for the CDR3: TGTGCCAGCAGCTCGAACCCGAGCGGGGGGATCGACAATGAGCAGTTCTTC. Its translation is CASSSNPSGGIDNEQFF.

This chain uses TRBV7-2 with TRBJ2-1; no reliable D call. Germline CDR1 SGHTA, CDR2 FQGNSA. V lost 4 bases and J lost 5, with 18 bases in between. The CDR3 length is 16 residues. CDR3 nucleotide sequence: TGTGCCAGCAGCTCTTCGGTATTCAGAAAGAACAATGAGCAGTTCTTC. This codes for CASSSSVFRKNNEQFF.

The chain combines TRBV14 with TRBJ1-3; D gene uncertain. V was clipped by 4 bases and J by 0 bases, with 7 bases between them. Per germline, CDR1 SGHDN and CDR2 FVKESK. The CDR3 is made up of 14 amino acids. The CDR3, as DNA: TGTGCCAGCAGCCTTACGAGCTCTGGAAACACCATATATTTT. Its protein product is CASSLTSSGNTIYF.